This T cell receptor beta chain stems from a study of long-term antiretroviral therapy in people with HIV. Regarding this clone: Its antigen is undetermined.

Findings of the study overall: The study found that diversity rose after ART but stayed below transplant donor controls. Regardless of time point, clones expanded before ART dominated the repertoire.

The run of the v3.0 immunoSEQ assay was at survey level. Sequencing was performed with immunoSEQ multiplex PCR; in TCRdb, only in-frame clones are kept and a portion is missing. This sample has tens of thousands of clones; over 75% occur once, and the top ten carry more than 0.9%. No donor had fewer than one pre-ART PBMC sample or fewer than two post-ART PBMC samples. The V gene's germline CDR1 is GTSNPN and CDR2 SVGIG (reference sequence). V was clipped by 4 bases and J by 16 bases; unmatched bases: 16. The CDR3 extends over 13 amino acids. The chain combines TRBV30 with TRBJ2-1; TRBD2 agrees at 7 bases. The sequencing here drew on unsorted PBMCs, taken 2 years after starting antiretroviral therapy. The TCR sequence derives from a man in his fifties with HIV. The CDR3 here is CAWTVLGGSEKFF. CDR3 DNA: TGTGCCTGGACCGTATTGGGGGGGTCGGAAAAATTCTTC.